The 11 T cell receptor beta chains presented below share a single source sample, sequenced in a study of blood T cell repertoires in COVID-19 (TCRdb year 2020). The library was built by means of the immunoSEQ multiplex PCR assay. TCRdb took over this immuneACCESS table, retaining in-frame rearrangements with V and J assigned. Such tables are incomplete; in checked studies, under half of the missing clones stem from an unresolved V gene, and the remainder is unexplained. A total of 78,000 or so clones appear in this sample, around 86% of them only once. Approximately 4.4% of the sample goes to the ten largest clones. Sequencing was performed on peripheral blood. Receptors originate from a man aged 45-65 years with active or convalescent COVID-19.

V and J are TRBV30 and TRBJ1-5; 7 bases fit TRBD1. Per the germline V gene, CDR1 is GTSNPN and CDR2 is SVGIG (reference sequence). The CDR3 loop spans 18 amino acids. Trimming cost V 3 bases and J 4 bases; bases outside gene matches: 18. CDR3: CAWSVIPPTYRGNQPQHF. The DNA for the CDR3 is TGTGCCTGGAGCGTTATCCCTCCGACTTACAGGGGTAATCAGCCCCAGCATTTT.

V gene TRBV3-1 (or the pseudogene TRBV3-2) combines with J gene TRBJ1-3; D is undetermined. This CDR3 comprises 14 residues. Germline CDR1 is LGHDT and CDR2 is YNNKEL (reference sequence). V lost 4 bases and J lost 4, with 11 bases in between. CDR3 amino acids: CASSPTAGGNTIYF. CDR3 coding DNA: TGTGCCAGCAGCCCAACAGCGGGGGGAAACACCATATATTTT.

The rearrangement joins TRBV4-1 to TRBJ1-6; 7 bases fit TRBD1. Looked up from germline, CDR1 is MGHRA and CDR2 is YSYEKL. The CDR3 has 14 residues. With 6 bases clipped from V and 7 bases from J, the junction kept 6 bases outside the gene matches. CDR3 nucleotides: TGCGCCAGCAGACGGACAGGATCCAATTCACCCCTCCACTTT. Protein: CASRRTGSNSPLHF.

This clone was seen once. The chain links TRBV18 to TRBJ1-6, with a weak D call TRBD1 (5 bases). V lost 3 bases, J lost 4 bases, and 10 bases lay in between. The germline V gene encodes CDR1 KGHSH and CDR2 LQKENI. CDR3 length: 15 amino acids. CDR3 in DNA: TGTGCCAGCTCACCGCAGACAGCTTATAATTCACCCCTCCACTTT. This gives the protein CASSPQTAYNSPLHF.

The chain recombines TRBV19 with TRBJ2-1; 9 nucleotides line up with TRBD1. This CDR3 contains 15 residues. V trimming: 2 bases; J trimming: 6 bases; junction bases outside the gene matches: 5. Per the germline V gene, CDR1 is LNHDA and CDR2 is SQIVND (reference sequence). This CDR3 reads CASSIPGQGPNEQFF. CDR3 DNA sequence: TGTGCCAGTAGTATACCGGGACAGGGTCCCAATGAGCAGTTCTTC. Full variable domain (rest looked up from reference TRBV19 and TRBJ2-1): DGGITQSPKYLFRKEGQNVTLSCEQNLNHDAMYWYRQDPGQGLRLIYYSQIVNDFQKGDIAEGYSVSREKKESFPLTVTSAQKNPTAFYLCASSIPGQGPNEQFFGPGTRLTVL.

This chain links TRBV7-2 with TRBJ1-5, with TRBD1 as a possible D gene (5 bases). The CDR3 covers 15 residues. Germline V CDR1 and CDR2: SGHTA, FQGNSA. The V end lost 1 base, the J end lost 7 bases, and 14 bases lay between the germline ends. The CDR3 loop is CASSLVGAVGQPQHF. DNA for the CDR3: TGTGCCAGCAGCTTAGTAGGGGCAGTGGGGCAGCCCCAGCATTTT.

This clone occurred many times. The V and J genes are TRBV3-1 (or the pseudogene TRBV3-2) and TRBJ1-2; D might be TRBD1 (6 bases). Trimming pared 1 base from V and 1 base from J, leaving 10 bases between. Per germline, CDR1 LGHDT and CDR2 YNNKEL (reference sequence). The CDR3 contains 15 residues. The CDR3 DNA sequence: TGTGCCAGCAGCCAAGGGGACACCGATAACTATGGCTACACCTTC. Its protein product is CASSQGDTDNYGYTF.

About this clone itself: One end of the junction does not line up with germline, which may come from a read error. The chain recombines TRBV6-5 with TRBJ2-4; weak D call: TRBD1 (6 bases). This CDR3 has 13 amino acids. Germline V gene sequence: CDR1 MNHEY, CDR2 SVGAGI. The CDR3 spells CASSQLRGGHWRF. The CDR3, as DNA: TGTGCCAGCAGTCAATTACGAGGGGGACATTGGCGGTTC.

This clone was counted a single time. CDR3 DNA: TGTGCCAGCAGGCCGACAGGGGGCGGGGTTAGCAATCAGCCCCAGCATTTT. Its protein product is CASRPTGGGVSNQPQHF. This rearrangement joins TRBV28 to TRBJ1-5, with 10 bases lining up with TRBD1. This CDR3 is 17 amino acids long. Germline CDR1 MDHEN, CDR2 SYDVKM. V lost 6 bases to trimming and J lost 0 bases; unmatched junction nucleotides: 8.

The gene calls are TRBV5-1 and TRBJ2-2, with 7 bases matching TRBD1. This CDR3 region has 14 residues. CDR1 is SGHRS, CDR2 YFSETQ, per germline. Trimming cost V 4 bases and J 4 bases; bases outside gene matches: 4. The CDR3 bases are TGCGCCAGCAGCGTCCCAGGGGGCACCGGGGAGCTGTTTTTT. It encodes CASSVPGGTGELFF.

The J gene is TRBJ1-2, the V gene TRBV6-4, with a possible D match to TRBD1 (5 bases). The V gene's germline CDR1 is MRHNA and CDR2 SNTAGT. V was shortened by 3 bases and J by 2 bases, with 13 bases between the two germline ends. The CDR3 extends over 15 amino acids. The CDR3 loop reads CASSEDIGINYGYTF. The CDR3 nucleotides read TGTGCCAGCAGTGAGGACATAGGGATAAACTATGGCTACACCTTC.